This TCR beta chain was captured by sequencing in a study of blood T cell repertoires in COVID-19. Study as a whole: COVID-19 samples collected from the United States, Italy and Spain covered acute and convalescent phases. Sources were T cells, B-cell-depleted T cells, or PBMCs; the material itself was cDNA or gDNA.

CDR1 SGHTA and CDR2 FQGTGA come from the germline V gene. V gave up 5 bases and J gave up 2 bases, with 15 bases separating them. The CDR3 covers 15 residues. Original analysis: Amplification with reference gene primers provided the estimates of nucleated cell counts. This table comes from immunoSEQ multiplex PCR, and its TCRdb copy is limited to in-frame clones, with some not included. That table is the source of V, J and clone size, and D and trimming were worked out from the DNA. The sample has roughly 100,000 clones; 77% are singletons. A few counts support this clone. The J gene is TRBJ2-5, the V gene TRBV7-3, with a weak D call TRBD2 (6 bases). This clonotype was obtained from a woman of 80 years or more with acute or convalescent COVID-19. Sequencing input: peripheral blood. CDR3 sequence (DNA): TGTGCCAGCAGCGCGGGACGAAGGTTTCAAGAGACCCAGTACTTC. As protein: CASSAGRRFQETQYF.